This entry describes one T cell receptor (beta chain). No cognate antigen has been identified for it. Base quality data are lacking; no much larger clone is found one base away. CDR3 length: 12 amino acids, cysteine to phenylalanine. Kept here is only the CDR3 DNA, which spans 36 bases and is read in frame from base 1. V and J are truncated by 8 bases and 7 bases respectively, leaving an intervening sequence of 14 bases. CDR1 is given as MNHNS and CDR2 as SASEGT, both from the germline V gene. The library was built by means of the immunoSEQ multiplex PCR assay. The multiplex PCR relied on a mix of 60 forward primers for TCR Vbeta segments and 13 reverse primers for TCR Jbeta segments. The CDR3 region of rearranged TCR beta genes was amplified from genomic DNA by a multiplex PCR assay. On the Illumina HiSeq System, the amplified TCR beta libraries were sequenced as 87-base-pair reads. Per the authors' processing: In a later analysis, tens of millions of unique TCR beta chains were counted across the roughly 670 repertoires, and roughly 11 million of these chains were shared by at least two donors. Raw reads were error-corrected and collapsed into unique sequences with a nearest-neighbor algorithm that merged closely related sequences to remove PCR and sequencing errors. Alignment of CDR3 sequences to IMGT reference sequences was used to assign V, D and J gene segments. For a sequence to be retained, a match of at least six nucleotides to both a V gene segment and a J gene segment was required. Rearrangements were classified as productive when the CDR3 lacked stop codons and remained in frame with V and J, and all other rearrangements were classified as non-productive. CDR3 was defined according to IMGT convention as the region running from the second conserved V-encoded cysteine to the conserved J-encoded phenylalanine. In an earlier analysis of some 550 of the donors, sequences lacking an unambiguous match to a single V gene segment were excluded. An earlier analysis of a few hundred of the donors called V segments functional above 56.7% productive rearrangements and segregating when the between-donor standard deviation exceeded 5%. A statistical classification framework was built for diagnosing cytomegalovirus status from the catalog of TCR beta chain sequences. A later analysis assigned V and J genes by comparing TCR nucleotide sequences with IMGT/GENE-DB human TR gene sequences. A later analysis assigned CDR3 sequences and most-parsimonious VDJ recombination scenarios with the TCRdist pipeline. In a later analysis, each TCR beta chain was defined by its CDR3 amino acid sequence together with its V-gene family, and reads without a unique V-gene family were excluded. In a later analysis, 450 to 600 highly shared, low-generation-probability nucleotide sequences were removed to address suspected cross-contamination and a sequencing artifact. In a later analysis, a clonal expansion index for each public chain was calculated from normalized within-repertoire ranks of inferred template counts. A later analysis computed generation probabilities with a VDJ recombination model fitted to out-of-frame rearrangements, and checked the results against IGoR. Hypergeometric tests were used in a later analysis to score TCR-TCR, TCR-HLA and TCR-CMV co-occurrence, with a repertoire-size bias correction applied to the TCR pairs. False discovery rates were estimated in a later analysis by permuting HLA or CMV assignments 20 times. A later analysis grouped co-occurring TCRs with DBSCAN, adding TCRdist sequence similarity when clustering within HLA-allele-positive subsets. Repertoires with fewer than 30,000 or more than 120,000 public chains were left out of co-occurrence clustering, as were five repertoires with anomalous nucleotide sharing. Held by TCRdb, this immuneACCESS table contains in-frame sequences only and omits some clones. Under half of the omission traces to an unresolved V gene where checked; the cause of the rest is unknown. The V and J calls and the clone size are those of that table, but D and trimming were determined from the DNA. The sample table records roughly 90,000 clones; less than 85% of these occur just once. Of the sample, about 2.1% is held by the ten largest clones.

The source of the sample is a study of cytomegalovirus exposure and HLA in healthy donors (dated by TCRdb to the late 2010s). Regarding the research as a whole: An earlier analysis of a few hundred of the donors reported about 300 Gb of sequence data and 95 million to 140 million unique TCR beta sequences obtained from around 170 million T cells. Roughly 300 gigabases of sequencing data and around 85 million unique TCR sequences made up an early release that covered over 550 HLA-typed donors. Of the 350 to 450 genotyped donors, roughly 76% were placed in the genetic ancestry cluster associated with self-reported Caucasian donors. The study aimed to test whether cataloging public T cell receptors could reveal signatures of past pathogen exposure. The T cell repertoires of about 700 subjects were profiled by immunosequencing and related to cytomegalovirus serostatus. A separate validation cohort of 100 to 150 different subjects was used in addition to the roughly 670-subject first cohort. High-throughput TCR immunosequencing, statistical association of individual TCRs with disease status, and machine learning were combined to predict cytomegalovirus infection status. In a later analysis, previously published TCR beta repertoires from fewer than 750 donors were re-analyzed and high-resolution HLA genotyping was added so that TCR occurrence patterns could be studied. Rather than drawing on any new phenotypic data, the later analysis identified candidate immune exposures from TCR beta sequences and the way those sequences occurred across donors. To decide whether each TCR beta V gene segment behaved as functional or pseudogenic, an earlier analysis of 587 of the donors relied on high-throughput TCR beta sequencing. Donor age, sex, ethnicity and CMV serostatus were compiled together with the repertoire data. Genome-wide SNP genotypes for about 65% of the 666 donors were used in a later genetic analysis, which treated that subset as a discovery cohort. Every discovery cohort repertoire had been produced on one sequencing platform. HLA typing covered class I and class II loci at four-digit resolution. Typing coverage varied by locus: roughly 629-630 donors for A, B, C, DRB1 and DQB1; more than 500 for DQA1; approximately 610 for DPA1; approximately 470 for DPB1. Four to six DR-DQ haplotypes were handled as single units for association and clustering because linkage in the cohort was strong. Among 398 genotyped donors of the cohort, an average of roughly 230,000 unique TCR beta nucleotide sequences was sequenced per donor, of which about 18% were non-productive.

The cohort consisted of 600 to 700 healthy bone marrow donors. At the time of sampling, every cohort member was nominally healthy, though immune exposures that went unrecorded were likely present. The donor tested CMV seronegative, placing the donor among the roughly 350 seronegative members of the cohort. A peripheral blood sample was provided by each donor, and peripheral blood mononuclear cells were used for TCR beta sequencing. Genomic DNA was extracted from the blood cell samples with the Qiagen DNeasy Blood Extraction Kit. The paper's findings and limits, for the study overall: A later analysis found that HLA-associated TCR beta chains were more clonally expanded and had lower generation probabilities than equally common non-associated chains. In this cohort, only TCR beta chains were sequenced, and detectable features were limited by the absence of alpha or paired-chain data. An association between a missense DCLRE1C variant and V-gene and J-gene trimming of TCR beta chains was found in a later genetic analysis and replicated in an independent cohort. In a later analysis, 16,951 TCR beta sequences were associated with specific HLA alleles at a false discovery rate of 0.05. The 87-base-pair reads could not distinguish some IMGT-functional V segments, including TRBV6-2 and TRBV6-3, so those segments were excluded. Compared with the approximately 670-donor mean, donors in an Asian-associated ancestry cluster had fewer N-insertions in productive TCRs, according to a later genetic analysis. A few of the identified cytomegalovirus-associated TCR beta chains were confirmed in vitro to be specific for cytomegalovirus antigens. Sequencing depth was assumed to be roughly uniform across donors in the presence/absence analyses, though that assumption may not hold. A later analysis reported that several top co-occurrence clusters appeared linked to parvovirus B19, influenza, CMV and Epstein-Barr virus. Cytomegalovirus status was reported to be diagnosed by the classifier with high specificity and sensitivity in both the original and validation cohorts. A cluster of highly shared sequence variants was judged likely to represent a technical artifact of the sequencing pipeline. While some public TCRs were present in many individuals, most TCR sequences turned up only very rarely across donors. The study gave a list of roughly 150 TCR beta chains associated with cytomegalovirus. It was suggested by the authors that the approach could potentially be generalized to other disease states and immunological phenotypes. In an earlier analysis of 587 of the donors, most TCR beta V segments appeared in productive rearrangements about 90% or about 30% of the time, broadly matching IMGT annotations. A further reported finding was that TCR beta sequences accurately predicted the HLA-A and HLA-B alleles for most subjects in the first cohort. HLA typing was unavailable for some donors at each locus, so association tests used only the typed subset. Correlated functional status among segregating V segments might be attributable to linkage disequilibrium, but an unknown experimental factor could not be ruled out. When HLA alleles, especially DR and DQ, strongly co-occurred, TCR associations were difficult to assign to individual alleles. Because counts were too low, some 16 rarely observed V segments, including chromosome 9 orphons, were excluded from the earlier analysis of roughly 580 of the donors. CMV serostatus was the only immune exposure information available for the cohort. A later analysis found that most CMV-associated TCR beta chains appeared HLA-restricted, with HLA associations seemingly driven largely by CMV exposure. In a later analysis, TCR association rates were found to vary across HLA loci, with the most associated TCRs seen for DRB1 alleles and the fewest for HLA-C alleles.

The clonotype was recovered from a man younger than 30 in good health and CMV-seronegative. Sequenced: PBMCs. The sequence links TRBV6-1 to TRBJ2-5; possibly the D gene is TRBD2, per 6 matching bases. Here the CDR3 is given as CASFDGGRTQYF. The sequenced DNA: TGTGCCAGCTTTGACGGGGGAAGGACCCAGTACTTC.